This T cell receptor beta chain was sequenced during a study of blood T cells in healthy people across ages. It was with a sample-barcoded 5' primer and a J-beta primer mix that a second PCR of roughly 7 to 12 cycles was run. TCRdb analysed the 5' RACE reads with MiXCR anew, one entry per CDR3 protein. The sample holds over 1.5 million distinct CDR3 sequences, around 50% seen once. Donors ranged from roughly 6 to 95 years old and were healthy Caucasians in Russia. The length of the CDR3 is 14 residues. Germline lookup yields CDR1 LGHNA and CDR2 YNFKEQ. V shed 0 bases and J shed 5 bases, with 10 bases lying between them.

The sequence came from a woman in her forties in good health. The chain uses TRBV4-2 and TRBJ1-2; no clear D. The sequencing input was blood. The CDR3 is CASSQEPGIYGYTF. CDR3 coding DNA: TGTGCCAGCAGCCAAGAGCCAGGCATTTATGGCTACACCTTC.